Listed below are T cell receptor beta chains from one sample, sequenced in a study of blood T cell repertoires in COVID-19. Some clones are missing from TCRdb's copy, which holds only in-frame ones; the method was immunoSEQ multiplex PCR. The sample lists 150,000 to 200,000 clones; around three quarters were seen once. The specimen sequenced was peripheral blood. The receptor source for this set is a man aged 60 to 75 with active or convalescent COVID-19. Each CDR3 is given with its conserved first and last residue. D genes are given only for firm matches. Expanded clones get a size class; other rows say once, few or many, or leave the size out.

J gene	D gene	clone size	CDR3 length	V gene	CDR3 protein	CDR3 DNA
TRBJ1-1	NA	NA	14	TRBV6-2/TRBV6-3	CASSYTRGNTEAFF	TGTGCCAGCAGTTACACCAGGGGGAACACTGAAGCTTTCTTT
TRBJ2-2	TRBD1	NA	16	TRBV28	CASSILGQGGTGELFF	TGTGCCAGCAGTATTTTAGGACAGGGGGGGACCGGGGAGCTGTTTTTT
TRBJ2-5	TRBD2	NA	14	TRBV2	CARGTSGSGETQYF	TGTGCCCGTGGGACTAGCGGGTCTGGAGAGACCCAGTACTTC
TRBJ1-1	NA	NA	15	TRBV2	CASSETVNVRSEAFF	TGTGCCAGCAGTGAAACAGTTAACGTTCGTAGTGAAGCTTTCTTT
TRBJ2-1	NA	NA	15	TRBV21-1	CASSKEWKGEPSPFF	TGTGCCAGCAGCAAAGAATGGAAGGGGGAACCGTCCCCCTTCTTC
TRBJ2-1	TRBD2	NA	16	TRBV4-2	CASSLAGTSSYNEQFF	TGTGCCAGCAGCCTCGCCGGGACTAGCTCCTACAATGAGCAGTTCTTC
TRBJ2-5	NA	NA	13	TRBV24-1	CATSDFRGETQYF	TGTGCCACCAGTGATTTCAGGGGAGAGACCCAGTACTTC
TRBJ1-2	NA	once	13	TRBV7-2	CASSPAGDYGYTF	TGTGCCAGCAGCCCCGCGGGGGACTATGGCTACACCTTC
TRBJ1-6	TRBD1	NA	16	TRBV9	CASSVALGTANSPLHF	TGTGCCAGCAGCGTAGCTTTAGGGACAGCAAATTCACCCCTCCACTTT
TRBJ2-3	NA	NA	13	TRBV29-1	CSARTESTDTQYF	TGCAGCGCCCGGACAGAGAGCACAGATACGCAGTATTTT
TRBJ1-5	NA	few	15	TRBV19	CASSMGRASNQPQHF	TGTGCCAGTAGTATGGGCAGGGCTAGCAATCAGCCCCAGCATTTT
TRBJ1-3	NA	NA	14	TRBV7-8	CASSLLRQGNTIYF	TGTGCCAGCAGCTTACTGCGACAGGGAAACACCATATATTTT
TRBJ1-2	TRBD1	NA	14	TRBV19	CASSTTGTDYGYTF	TGTGCCAGTAGTACGACCGGGACAGACTATGGCTACACCTTC
TRBJ2-1	TRBD1	NA	17	TRBV28	CASSLRGQGANNNEQFF	TGTGCCAGCAGCCTCCGGGGACAGGGGGCTAATAACAATGAGCAGTTCTTC
TRBJ2-1	TRBD1	NA	15	TRBV6-5	CASSPPGTDYNEQFF	TGTGCCAGCAGTCCACCCGGGACAGACTACAATGAGCAGTTCTTC
TRBJ2-1	NA	NA	15	TRBV19	CASSMTQTGWNEQFF	TGTGCCAGTAGTATGACCCAGACTGGTTGGAATGAGCAGTTCTTC
TRBJ2-5	TRBD2	NA	13	TRBV12-5	CASGLAGQETQYF	TGTGCTAGCGGACTAGCGGGGCAAGAGACCCAGTACTTC
TRBJ2-3	NA	NA	17	TRBV4-1	CASSQDEGSGVTDTQYF	TGCGCCAGCAGCCAAGATGAGGGCAGTGGGGTCACAGATACGCAGTATTTT
TRBJ2-3	TRBD2	NA	14	TRBV6-2/TRBV6-3	CASSLGLAGDTQYF	TGTGCCAGCAGTTTGGGACTAGCGGGGGATACGCAGTATTTT
TRBJ2-5	NA	NA	17	TRBV7-8	CASSLDLMAVNQETQYF	TGTGCCAGCAGCTTAGACCTTATGGCAGTAAACCAAGAGACCCAGTACTTC
TRBJ2-7	TRBD1	NA	13	TRBV5-6	CASSLTGVVEQYF	TGTGCCAGCAGCTTGACAGGGGTGGTCGAGCAGTACTTC
TRBJ2-2	NA	NA	13	TRBV7-2	CASSLSGTGELFF	TGTGCCAGCAGCTTATCAGGGACCGGGGAGCTGTTTTTT
TRBJ1-4	NA	NA	12	TRBV28	CASSGQDEKLFF	TGTGCCAGCTCTGGGCAGGATGAAAAACTGTTTTTT
TRBJ1-1	NA	NA	13	TRBV5-1	CASSLGVNTEAFF	TGCGCCAGCAGCTTAGGAGTGAACACTGAAGCTTTCTTT
TRBJ1-4	NA	NA	16	TRBV18	CASSPVSSATNEKLFF	TGTGCCAGCTCACCCGTGTCGAGTGCAACTAATGAAAAACTGTTTTTT
TRBJ1-2	NA	NA	14	TRBV7-9	CASSPETGYYGYTF	TGTGCCAGCAGCCCCGAAACAGGGTACTATGGCTACACCTTC
TRBJ1-1	TRBD1	NA	15	TRBV6-5	CASSSLRGPGTEAFF	TGTGCCAGCAGCTCCCTCAGGGGGCCCGGGACTGAAGCTTTCTTT
TRBJ2-7	TRBD1	NA	16	TRBV7-2	CASSGAAGTGAYEQYF	TGTGCCAGCAGCGGGGCGGCCGGGACAGGGGCCTACGAGCAGTACTTC
TRBJ2-1	NA	NA	15	TRBV5-1	CASSLGLSSYNEQFF	TGCGCCAGCAGCTTGGGACTCAGCTCCTACAATGAGCAGTTCTTC
TRBJ1-1	TRBD1	NA	15	TRBV4-1	CASSQGRQGNTEAFF	TGCGCCAGCAGCCAAGGGCGACAGGGAAACACTGAAGCTTTCTTT
TRBJ2-1	NA	NA	17	TRBV10-1	CASSGSGLASPHNEQFF	TGCGCCAGCAGTGGGTCGGGGCTCGCCAGTCCCCACAATGAGCAGTTCTTC
TRBJ2-1	TRBD2	NA	18	TRBV29-1	CSVEFRVSWSGSSNEQFF	TGCAGCGTTGAGTTTAGAGTATCTTGGAGCGGGAGCAGCAATGAGCAGTTCTTC
TRBJ1-6	TRBD1	NA	18	TRBV7-2	CASSPHRGRGSYNSPLHF	TGTGCCAGCAGCCCCCACAGGGGGCGGGGGTCCTATAATTCACCCCTCCACTTT
TRBJ2-2	TRBD2	once	16	TRBV5-1	CASCPTSGGYTGELFF	TGCGCCAGCTGCCCGACGAGCGGGGGGTACACCGGGGAGCTGTTTTTT
TRBJ2-2	TRBD2	NA	15	TRBV10-3	CAIPGTSGPGGELFF	TGTGCCATCCCCGGGACTAGCGGTCCCGGAGGGGAGCTGTTTTTT
TRBJ2-1	NA	NA	13	TRBV28	CASSPTRLVEQFF	TGTGCCAGCAGTCCGACCCGACTTGTTGAGCAGTTCTTC
TRBJ1-2	TRBD1	few	13	TRBV29-1	CSAPDRGDYGYTF	TGCAGCGCTCCGGACAGGGGGGACTATGGCTACACCTTC
TRBJ2-3	TRBD1	few	15	TRBV18	CASSPTQGAGDTQYF	TGTGCCAGCTCACCGACGCAGGGGGCAGGAGATACGCAGTATTTT
TRBJ1-1	TRBD1	NA	17	TRBV4-1	CASSLGTGGTRDTEAFF	TGCGCCAGCAGCCTCGGGACAGGGGGAACCCGAGACACTGAAGCTTTCTTT
TRBJ2-2	NA	NA	16	TRBV7-3	CASSLRTGSVTGELFF	TGTGCCAGCAGCTTAAGGACTGGTAGCGTTACCGGGGAGCTGTTTTTT
TRBJ2-1	TRBD2	NA	15	TRBV7-3	CASSGLAGGYNEQFF	TGTGCCAGCAGTGGACTAGCGGGGGGATACAATGAGCAGTTCTTC
TRBJ1-3	TRBD1	NA	17	TRBV7-9	CASSFRTGTRSGNTIYF	TGTGCCAGCAGCTTCCGGACAGGGACGAGGTCTGGAAACACCATATATTTT
TRBJ2-1	TRBD2	NA	13	TRBV27	CASSGTSGSEQFF	TGTGCCAGCAGTGGGACTAGCGGGAGCGAGCAGTTCTTC
TRBJ2-1	NA	NA	11	TRBV20-1	CSGGGPNEQFF	TGCAGTGGGGGGGGCCCGAATGAGCAGTTCTTC
TRBJ2-2	NA	few	14	TRBV9	CASSGASNTGELFF	TGTGCCAGCAGCGGGGCTTCTAACACCGGGGAGCTGTTTTTT
TRBJ2-7	TRBD2	NA	17	TRBV4-2	CASSRLSGTRFRYEQYF	TGTGCCAGCAGCCGCCTTAGCGGGACTAGGTTCCGCTACGAGCAGTACTTC
TRBJ2-7	NA	NA	16	TRBV19	CASSIPAGGRGHEQYF	TGTGCCAGTAGTATCCCGGCCGGAGGCAGGGGCCACGAGCAGTACTTC
TRBJ2-2	TRBD2	NA	17	TRBV5-4	CASSSGTSGRNTGELFF	TGTGCCAGCAGCTCCGGGACTAGCGGGAGGAACACCGGGGAGCTGTTTTTT
TRBJ2-5	NA	NA	17	TRBV7-3	CASSLTSPAGGGETQYF	TGTGCCAGCAGCTTAACGTCTCCAGCGGGCGGCGGAGAGACCCAGTACTTC
TRBJ2-3	TRBD2	NA	15	TRBV2	CATSRAGGIQDTQYF	TGTGCCACCAGCAGGGCCGGGGGGATCCAGGATACGCAGTATTTT
TRBJ2-7	NA	NA	14	TRBV13	CASSAQDVQDEQYF	TGTGCCAGCAGCGCCCAGGATGTCCAGGACGAGCAGTACTTC
TRBJ1-1	NA	NA	15	TRBV29-1	CSVEDWEGANTEAFF	TGCAGCGTTGAAGATTGGGAAGGGGCGAACACTGAAGCTTTCTTT